The clone carrying this T cell receptor (beta chain) has only a few counts. Its antigen is not identified. Using its own MiXCR run on the 5' RACE reads, TCRdb lists one record per CDR3 protein. Among about 250,000 distinct CDR3 sequences listed, about an eighth were seen once. The data belong to a study of identical twins. Study-wide results and caveats: Out-of-frame alpha sequences common to twins exhibited a surplus of low generation probability. Memory repertoires lacked the insertion deficit that abundant cord blood beta clonotypes showed. Zero-insertion findings could be partly confounded by invariant cells (MAIT and iNKT cells).

The sample taken for sequencing was memory (CD45RO+) T cells sorted from blood. The receptor was derived from a woman between 18 and 30 years old in good health.

The CDR3 loop reads CSARAGSRNSPLHF. As DNA, the CDR3 is TGCAGTGCTAGAGCCGGGTCTCGAAATTCACCCCTCCACTTT. The chain carries TRBV20-1 and TRBJ1-6; D unclear. CDR1 DFQATT and CDR2 SNEGSKA come from the germline V gene (reference sequence). V lost 1 base to trimming and J lost 7 bases, with 11 bases between them. This CDR3 has 14 amino acids.